This T cell receptor (beta chain) was captured in a study of long-term antiretroviral therapy in people with HIV. Trimming took off 4 bases at V and 0 bases at J, with 10 bases between the two ends. The CDR3 is 15 residues long. Germline loops: CDR1 SEHNR, CDR2 FQNEAQ (reference sequence). Runs used v3.0 of the immunoSEQ assay and were done at survey level. Libraries were prepared by immunoSEQ multiplex PCR; TCRdb keeps only in-frame clonotypes and omits some of them. Of around 17,000 clones in the sample, around 89% were seen once. The chain uses TRBV7-9 and TRBJ2-4, with D perhaps matching TRBD2 (5 bases). The source material was unsorted PBMCs, sampled 6.9 years after starting antiretroviral therapy. The sequence was obtained from a man aged 45-65 years with HIV. The CDR3 protein is CASSSTAGAKNIQYF. Written as DNA, the CDR3 is TGTGCCAGCAGCTCTACGGCGGGAGCCAAAAACATTCAGTACTTC.